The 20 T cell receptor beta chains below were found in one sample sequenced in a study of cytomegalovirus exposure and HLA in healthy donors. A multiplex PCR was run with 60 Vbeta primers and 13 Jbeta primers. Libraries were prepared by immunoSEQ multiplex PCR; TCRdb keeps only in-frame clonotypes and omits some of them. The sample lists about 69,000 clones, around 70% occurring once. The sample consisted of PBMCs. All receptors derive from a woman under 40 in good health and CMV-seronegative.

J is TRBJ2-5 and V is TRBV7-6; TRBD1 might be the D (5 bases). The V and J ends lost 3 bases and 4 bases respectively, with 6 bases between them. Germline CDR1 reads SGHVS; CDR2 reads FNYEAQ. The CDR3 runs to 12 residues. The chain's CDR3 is CASSFQGETQYF. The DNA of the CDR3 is TGTGCCAGCAGCTTCCAGGGAGAGACCCAGTACTTC.

The CDR3 reads CASSYGHDHEKLFF. The CDR3 DNA reads as TGTGCCAGCAGTTACGGTCACGATCATGAAAAACTGTTTTTT. The rearrangement links TRBV7-9 to TRBJ1-4; D is undetermined. The CDR3 extends over 14 amino acids. Germline V gene lookup returns CDR1 SEHNR and CDR2 FQNEAQ (reference sequence). V shed 6 bases and J shed 6 bases, with 14 bases lying between them. The whole variable domain, remainder taken from reference TRBV7-9 and TRBJ1-4, is DTGVSQNPRHKITKRGQNVTFRCDPISEHNRLYWYRQTLGQGPEFLTYFQNEAQLEKSRLLSDRFSAERPKGSFSTLEIQRTEQGDSAMYLCASSYGHDHEKLFFGSGTQLSVL.

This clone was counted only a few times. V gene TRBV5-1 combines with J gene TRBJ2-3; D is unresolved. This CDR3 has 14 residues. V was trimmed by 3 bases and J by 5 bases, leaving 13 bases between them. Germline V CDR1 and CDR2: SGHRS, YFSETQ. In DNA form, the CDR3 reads TGCGCCAGCAGCTATACAGAAGGTGGAGATACGCAGTATTTT. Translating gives CASSYTEGGDTQYF.

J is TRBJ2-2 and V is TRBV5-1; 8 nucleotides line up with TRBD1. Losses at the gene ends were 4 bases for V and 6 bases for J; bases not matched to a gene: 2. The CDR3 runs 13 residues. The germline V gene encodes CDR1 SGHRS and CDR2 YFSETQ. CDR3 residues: CASSRTGPGELFF. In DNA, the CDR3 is TGCGCCAGCAGCCGGACAGGGCCCGGGGAGCTGTTTTTT.

The chain's CDR3 is CASRMTANYGYTF. CDR3 bases: TGTGCCAGCCGAATGACAGCTAACTATGGCTACACCTTC. This sequence joins TRBV27 and TRBJ1-2; a weak D match, TRBD1 (5 bases). Germline CDR1 MNHEY, CDR2 SMNVEV (reference sequence). This CDR3 comprises 13 residues. The V end was cut by 8 bases, the J end by 0 bases, with 10 bases between.

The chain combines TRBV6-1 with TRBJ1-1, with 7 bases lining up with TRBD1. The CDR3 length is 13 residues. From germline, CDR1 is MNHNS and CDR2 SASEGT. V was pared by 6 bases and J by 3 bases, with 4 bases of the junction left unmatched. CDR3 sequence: CASRTDRDTEAFF. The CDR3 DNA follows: TGTGCCAGCAGAACCGACAGGGACACTGAAGCTTTCTTT.

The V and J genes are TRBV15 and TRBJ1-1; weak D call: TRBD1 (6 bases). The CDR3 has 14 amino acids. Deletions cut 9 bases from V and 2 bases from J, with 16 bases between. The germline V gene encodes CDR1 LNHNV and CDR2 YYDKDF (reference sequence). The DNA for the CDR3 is TGTGCCACGACCGCCGGGACACCCAACACTGAAGCTTTCTTT. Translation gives CATTAGTPNTEAFF.

Here the CDR3 DNA reads TGTGCCAGCAGCTTTTCAAAATGGGGGGGCCAGGGCAATCAGCCCCAGCATTTT. Amino acid sequence: CASSFSKWGGQGNQPQHF. V is TRBV7-9 and J is TRBJ1-5, with a possible D match to TRBD1 (6 bases). The germline V gene encodes CDR1 SEHNR and CDR2 FQNEAQ (reference sequence). CDR3 length: 18 residues. The V and J ends lost 3 bases and 2 bases respectively, with 20 bases between them.

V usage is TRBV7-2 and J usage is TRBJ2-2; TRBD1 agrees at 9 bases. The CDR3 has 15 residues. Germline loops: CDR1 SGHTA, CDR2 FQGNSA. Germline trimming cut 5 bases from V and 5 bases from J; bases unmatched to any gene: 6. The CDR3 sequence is CASSEGQGRTGELFF. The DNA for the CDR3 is TGTGCCAGCAGCGAGGGACAGGGCAGAACCGGGGAGCTGTTTTTT.

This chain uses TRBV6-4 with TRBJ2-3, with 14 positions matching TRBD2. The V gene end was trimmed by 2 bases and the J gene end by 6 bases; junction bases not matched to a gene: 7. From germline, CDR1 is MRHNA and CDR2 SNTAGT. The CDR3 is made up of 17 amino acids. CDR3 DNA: TGTGCCAGCAGTGACCCCGGACTAGCGGGGGGCCTTGATACGCAGTATTTT. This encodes CASSDPGLAGGLDTQYF.

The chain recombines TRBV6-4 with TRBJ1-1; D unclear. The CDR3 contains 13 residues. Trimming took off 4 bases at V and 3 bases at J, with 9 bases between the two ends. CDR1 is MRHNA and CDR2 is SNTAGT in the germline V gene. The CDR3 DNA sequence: TGTGCCAGCAGTGCGGAGATGGACACTGAAGCTTTCTTT. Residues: CASSAEMDTEAFF.

This CDR3 reads CASALGSGTTYEQYF. DNA for the CDR3: TGTGCTAGTGCCTTGGGGAGCGGGACGACCTACGAGCAGTACTTC. The chain joins TRBV12-5 to TRBJ2-7; 7 nucleotides match TRBD2. V trimming: 7 bases; J trimming: 2 bases; junction bases outside the gene matches: 11. Germline lookup yields CDR1 LGHNT and CDR2 FRNRAP. This CDR3 region has 15 residues.

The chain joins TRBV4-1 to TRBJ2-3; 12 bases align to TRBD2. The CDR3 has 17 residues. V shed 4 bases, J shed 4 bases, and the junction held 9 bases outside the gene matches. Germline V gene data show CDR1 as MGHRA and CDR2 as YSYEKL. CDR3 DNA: TGCGCCAGCAGCCGAGTGCAGACTAGCGGGGGAGCAGATACGCAGTATTTT. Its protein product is CASSRVQTSGGADTQYF.

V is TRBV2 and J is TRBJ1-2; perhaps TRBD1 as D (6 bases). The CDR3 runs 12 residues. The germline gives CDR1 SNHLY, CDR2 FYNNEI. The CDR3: CASGRGTYGYTF. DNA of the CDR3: TGTGCTAGTGGCAGGGGCACCTATGGCTACACCTTC.

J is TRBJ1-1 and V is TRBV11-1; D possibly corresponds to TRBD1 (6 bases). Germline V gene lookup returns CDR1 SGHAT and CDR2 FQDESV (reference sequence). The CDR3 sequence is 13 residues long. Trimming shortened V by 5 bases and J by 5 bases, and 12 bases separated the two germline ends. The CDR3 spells CASSRSTGTEAFF. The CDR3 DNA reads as TGTGCCAGCAGCCGAAGCACAGGGACTGAAGCTTTCTTT.

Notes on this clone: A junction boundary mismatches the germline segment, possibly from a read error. The CDR3 region has the DNA TGTGCCAGTAGTATGTCCAGGGGGGCTCACCTCTTC. Translation: CASSMSRGAHLF. The V and J genes are TRBV19 and TRBJ1-2; 7 bases map to TRBD1. Germline CDR1 reads LNHDA; CDR2 reads SQIVND (reference sequence). This CDR3 has 12 amino acids.

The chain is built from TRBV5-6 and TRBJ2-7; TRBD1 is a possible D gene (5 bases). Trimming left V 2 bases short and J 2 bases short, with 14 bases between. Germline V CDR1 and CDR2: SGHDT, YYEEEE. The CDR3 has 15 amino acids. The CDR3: CASSLFLQVAYEQYF. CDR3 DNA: TGTGCCAGCAGCTTATTCCTACAGGTTGCCTACGAGCAGTACTTC.

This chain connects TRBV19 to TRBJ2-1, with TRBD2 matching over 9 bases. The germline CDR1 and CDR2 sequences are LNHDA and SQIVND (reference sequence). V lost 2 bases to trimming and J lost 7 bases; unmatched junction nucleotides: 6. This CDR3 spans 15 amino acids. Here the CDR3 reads CASSIRSGGMNEQFF. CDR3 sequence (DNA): TGTGCCAGTAGTATAAGGAGCGGGGGGATGAATGAGCAGTTCTTC.

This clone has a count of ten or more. This chain's CDR3 is CASSQRTGDTEAFF. The CDR3 coding sequence is TGCGCCAGCAGCCAACGTACAGGGGACACTGAAGCTTTCTTT. This chain links TRBV4-3 with TRBJ1-1, with TRBD1 identical over 7 bases. With V trimmed by 2 bases and J by 3 bases, 3 bases remained unmatched. The germline CDR1 and CDR2 sequences are LGHNA and YSLEER. The CDR3 is 14 amino acids.

CDR3: CASRGLDRAGRDTEAFF. CDR3 bases: TGTGCCAGCAGGGGACTGGACAGGGCGGGGCGGGACACTGAAGCTTTCTTT. The chain employs TRBV6-4 and TRBJ1-1; TRBD1 matches at 8 bases. V shed 6 bases, J shed 3 bases, and the junction held 15 bases outside the gene matches. CDR3 length: 17 amino acids. CDR1 is MRHNA, CDR2 SNTAGT, per germline.